Sequencing of this T cell receptor (beta chain) was carried out in a study of blood T cell repertoires in COVID-19. Background on the study: Specimens from acute and convalescent COVID-19 originated in the United States, Italy and Spain. PBMCs, B-cell-depleted T cells, or T cells were the source of the cDNA or gDNA that made up the material.

Source study methods: Amplification from reference gene primers served as the basis for estimated nucleated cell counts. Clones were sequenced by immunoSEQ multiplex PCR, and TCRdb holds only the in-frame ones, with some missing. The V and J calls and clone size are taken from that table; D and trimming were inferred from the DNA. The table lists around 100,000 clones, 82% of them singletons, with roughly 7.9% in the top ten. This clone occurred once. The sequence was obtained from a man in his 70s with acute or convalescent COVID-19. Sequencing was carried out using peripheral blood.

The CDR3 sequence: CARSLPGQIPPSYNEQFF. CDR3 sequence (DNA): TGTGCCAGAAGCCTGCCGGGACAGATACCTCCCTCCTACAATGAGCAGTTCTTC. The V and J genes are TRBV5-3 and TRBJ2-1, with TRBD1 identical over 7 bases. TRBV5-3 is recorded as an ORF, its role being uncertain. The CDR3 is 18 amino acids. Trimming cost V 4 bases and J 0 bases; bases outside gene matches: 13.